The entry below gives a single T cell receptor (beta chain) sequence along with its context. The sample originates from a study of cytomegalovirus exposure and HLA in healthy donors. TCRdb keeps only in-frame clones here, not all; method: immunoSEQ multiplex PCR. The data contain about 170,000 clones, 87% of them singletons. Germline V CDR1 and CDR2: MNHNS, SASEGT. V was clipped by 4 bases and J by 2 bases; unmatched bases: 3. The CDR3 runs 14 residues. This clonotype originated in a woman aged 30 to 39 in good health and CMV-seronegative. The sequencing sample was made of PBMCs. The V gene is TRBV6-1, the J gene TRBJ2-3; 7 bases align to TRBD1. The CDR3 spells CASSVGQPTDTQYF. Here the CDR3 DNA reads TGTGCCAGCAGTGTGGGACAGCCCACAGATACGCAGTATTTT.